This T cell receptor (beta chain) was obtained from a study of cytomegalovirus exposure and HLA in healthy donors. PCR amplification relied on 60 Vbeta primers (plus 13 Jbeta primers). TCRdb keeps only in-frame clones here, not all; method: immunoSEQ multiplex PCR. The repertoire has some 120,000 clones, approximately 70% of them found once; the top ten carry nearly 0.9%. V lost 3 bases, J lost 1 base, and 6 bases lay in between. The CDR3 extends over 13 amino acids. Germline V lookup: CDR1 SGHTA, CDR2 FQGNSA. Material for sequencing was PBMCs. The sequence was obtained from a woman aged 30 to 39 in good health and CMV-seronegative. This chain connects TRBV7-2 to TRBJ1-1, with D unclear. The CDR3 DNA is TGTGCCAGCAGCTTGGCCCCGAACACTGAAGCTTTCTTT. Amino acids: CASSLAPNTEAFF.